This T cell receptor (beta chain) comes out of a study of T-cell memory formation after mild COVID-19 (dated by TCRdb to the early 2020s). In the study overall: TCR sequence clusters from the two donors were found to be largely donor specific. T-cell clones expanding and contracting after mild COVID-19 in two donors were tracked by longitudinal TCRalpha and TCRbeta repertoire sequencing. The cohort was made up of two young adult volunteers, one female and one male, who were previously healthy.

PBMCs were isolated by Ficoll-Paque density gradient centrifugation. This clonotype has a handful of counts. There is no known antigen for this receptor. Base qualities are not recorded, but no much larger clone differs from it by a single base. TCRdb names Illumina NovaSeq 6000 as the instrument used. TCRalpha and TCRbeta cDNA libraries were constructed by 5'RACE with constant-segment primers, with sample barcodes and unique molecular identifiers being introduced. RNA was extracted from every sample with Trizol reagent. Amplification of the libraries took two PCR steps, and the second step added a second sample barcode plus Illumina TruSeq adapters. Sequencing of the libraries was done on an Illumina NovaSeq, producing 2 x 150 bp paired-end reads. The authors' pipeline ran thus. Demultiplexing of reads and collapsing into UMI-guided consensus sequences were performed with migec v1.2.7. With mixcr v2.1.11, UMI consensuses were aligned to TRA and TRB V and J templates and assembled into clonotypes. A clonotype was counted as expanded or contracted only when both edgeR and NoisET called the clonotype significant, with the noise models trained on biological replicates. For edgeR calls, the cutoffs were a false discovery rate-adjusted p below 0.01 and a log2 fold-change threshold of 1. PCA with hierarchical clustering of max-normalized trajectories of the 1000 most abundant clonotypes was used as exploratory dynamics analysis. Separately sequenced CD4+ and CD8+ repertoires were used to assign the CD4 or CD8 phenotype of responding clones. The public reads were quality trimmed at Q25 with fastp and then assembled into clones with MiXCR by TCRdb, keeping productive beta chains. When rows share a CDR3 protein, they turn into one entry using the most common DNA and genes. For this entry, the V and J calls and clone size follow TCRdb and not the study's own pipeline. This sample gives fewer than 400,000 distinct CDR3 sequences in total; approximately 12% of them show up just once. The ten top clones hold about 21% of the sample.

There are 15 amino acids in the CDR3, from cysteine to phenylalanine inclusive. CDR3 DNA is the only sequence kept; it has 45 bases, read in frame from the first base. V drops 6 bases and J drops 5 bases, leaving 16 bases in between. The germline V gene sets CDR1 to KGHDR and CDR2 to SFDVKD. Overall results and qualifications from the work: Contracting CD4+ clones appeared mostly in the CM and EM memory subsets, whereas CD8+ clones were enriched in EMRA. Some responding clones were detected in pre-infection memory, suggesting pre-existing cross-reactive memory T cells joined the SARS-CoV-2 response. Whether the second-wave clones peaking on day 37 were SARS-CoV-2 specific was not confirmed. From day 15 to 85, contracting clones showed balanced CD4/CD8 phenotypes, whereas a second wave of clones that expanded from day 15 to 37 leaned towards CD4+. The study included only a couple of mild cases, and larger cohorts that include severe cases with pre-infection samples were judged to be necessary.

The receptor's source is a man aged 18-30 years who had mild COVID-19 (a few samples of this study predate the infection). The sample titles of this study are shuffled in the database, so cell type and time point are left out; the donor was told from shared clones. Input material: PBMCs or a T cell subset sorted from them (not recorded which). The chain employs TRBV24-1 and TRBJ2-4; the D element might be TRBD1 or TRBD2, as each aligns at 6 bases. The sequenced DNA is TGTGCCACCAGTTCAAAGGCAGGGGAGGAAAACATTCAGTACTTC. The encoded protein is CATSSKAGEENIQYF.